This T cell receptor beta chain was identified in a study of blood T cell repertoires in COVID-19. Study as a whole: Some COVID-19 samples were acute and others convalescent; all came from the United States, Italy and Spain.

CDR1 is MDHEN and CDR2 is SYDVKM in the germline V gene. The V and J ends lost 10 bases and 4 bases respectively, with 19 bases between them. This CDR3 contains 14 residues. As originally analysed: Amplified reference gene primers provided the basis for estimating nucleated cell counts. Measured with immunoSEQ multiplex PCR; TCRdb has only the in-frame clones, and not every one. For V, J and clone size, that table is used; D and trimming come from the DNA. Of about 82,000 clones in the sample, around four fifths are singletons; the top ten hold 15% to 20%. This chain connects TRBV28 to TRBJ1-1, with D possibly matching TRBD1 (5 bases). The sample taken for sequencing was peripheral blood. The source is a man older than 75 with active or convalescent COVID-19. The CDR3 coding sequence is TGTGCCATCCTGCCTTGGGGGGGGAGCACTGAAGCTTTCTTT. This codes for CAILPWGGSTEAFF.